This T cell receptor beta chain was obtained from a study of early T cells in non-severe SARS-CoV-2 infection. Whole-study context: Sequencing was performed on bulk RNA from unsorted whole blood, leaving chains unpaired.

This CDR3 spans 15 amino acids. The TCR library protocol attached unique molecular identifiers to the individual cDNA molecules. TCRdb itself ran the 5' RACE reads through MiXCR, one entry per CDR3 protein. The sample records 50,000 or so distinct CDR3 sequences, approximately 10% being singletons. The TCR was taken from an adult who was a healthcare worker with PCR-confirmed SARS-CoV-2 infection or an uninfected control (not recorded which). The chain uses TRBV12-2 and TRBJ1-5. TRBV12-2 is described as a pseudogene. Sequenced input: whole blood. The CDR3 DNA reads as TGTGCAAGTCGCGGTCAGGGCCCGGTTTATCAGCCCCAGCATTTT. Its protein is CASRGQGPVYQPQHF.